The entry below gives a single T cell receptor beta chain sequence along with its context. The antigen is unknown. There are 16 residues in the CDR3. CDR1 and CDR2 from the germline V gene are MNHEY and SVGAGI. J lost 2 bases, V lost 2 bases, and 5 bases had no gene match. The data are from a study of T cells in narcolepsy. Study summary: Healthy controls were enrolled alongside patients with narcolepsy type 1 or type 2.

Notes on the study in general: Autoreactive clone sequences were missing from some blood memory CD4+ repertoires. HCRT-specific and TRIB2-specific autoreactive clonotypes appeared among same-patient CSF and blood CD4+ clonotypes. Reportedly, autoreactive clonotypes were serially detected in patients' blood but not controls'.

Clones were read by immunoSEQ multiplex PCR, and TCRdb kept only the in-frame ones, dropping some. This sample yields approximately 40,000 clones, of which 88% are seen a single time; around 1.2% belongs to the top ten. The chain links TRBV6-5 to TRBJ1-3; TRBD1 matches 8 bases. This clonotype was obtained from a human donor with narcolepsy. What was sequenced was CD45RA- memory CD4+ T cells from PBMCs. This CDR3 reads CASSYTTGGAGNTIYF. In nucleotides, the CDR3 is TGTGCCAGCAGTTACACTACAGGGGGAGCTGGAAACACCATATATTTT.